A selection of T cell receptor beta chains follows, all from one sample in a study of tumor-infiltrating lymphocytes in primary liver carcinoma. Each CDR3 protein is one row after TCRdb ran MiXCR on the multiplex PCR reads. This table holds 330,000 or so distinct CDR3 sequences, almost 65% found once. Source material: peripheral blood. The origin of the receptors is a middle-aged man with primary liver carcinoma and hepatitis B virus infection. Both conserved end residues are trimmed from each CDR3.

TRBV11-2 | TTSLAGQSQETQY
TRBV5-1 | ASSLGTSAYTGERF
TRBV2 | ASRKGHTEAF
TRBV6-5 | ASRNLGTAEAF
TRBV4-3 | ASSQQGSQTGELF
TRBV11-2 | ASSPPVLTDYNEQF
TRBV6-2/TRBV6-3 | ASSSRAWPREQY
TRBV28 | ASPTYYEQY
TRBV16 | ASSPTRAVQETQY
TRBV7-9 | ADKGANTGELF
TRBV5-4 | ASSLRGRTPYNEQF
TRBV11-2 | DSSLEWRGRADTQY
TRBV11-2 | ASSLGPRATYEQY
TRBV28 | ASSLGGVGSPLH
TRBV4-3 | ASSQERSARYNEQL
TRBV6-2/TRBV6-3 | ASSYKRGLEAF
TRBV12-3/TRBV12-4 | ASGESGFGGGYT
TRBV6-5 | AISGLRGPNQPQH
TRBV4-2 | ASSQQWVVSYKEQF
TRBV5-6 | ASSRGLATYEQY
TRBV11-2 | ASSFNTQETQY
TRBV12-3/TRBV12-4 | ASSPASGMDPHEQY
TRBV10-3 | AISDQRGTSGNEQF
TRBV14 | ASSQVPRGEQF
TRBV7-9 | TSSSGRCEQY
TRBV29-1 | SGLAGDGAKNIQY
TRBV11-2 | ASSPNPSLVNNEQF
TRBV11-2 | ASSLGAEGSGEQF
TRBV11-2 | ASSLDRAGEQY
TRBV5-6 | ASSLRPPRETQY
TRBV7-6 | ASSLEANQETQY
TRBV6-6 | ANYVRGREETQY
TRBV14 | ASSQLTGYNDQF
TRBV14 | ASSPRPGVNTGELF
TRBV12-3/TRBV12-4 | ASSDRGDYEQY
TRBV6-1 | ASSKGQVAVIYEQY
TRBV11-2 | ASSSGLAGSPF
TRBV28 | ASSLWLGRGANSPLH
TRBV7-9 | ASSMGHGGDIQY
TRBV29-1 | SVVQGVCEQY
TRBV11-2 | ASSPHRADLSYDPY
TRBV6-1 | ASSEDGGFKGYT
TRBV12-3/TRBV12-4 | ASTKDRGGGEQF
TRBV12-3/TRBV12-4 | ASSLVATHEQF
TRBV6-6 | ASSYIGGLDGYT
TRBV5-1 | ASSLGFPLARDYNEQF
TRBV6-1 | ASSVRDTYSTDTQY